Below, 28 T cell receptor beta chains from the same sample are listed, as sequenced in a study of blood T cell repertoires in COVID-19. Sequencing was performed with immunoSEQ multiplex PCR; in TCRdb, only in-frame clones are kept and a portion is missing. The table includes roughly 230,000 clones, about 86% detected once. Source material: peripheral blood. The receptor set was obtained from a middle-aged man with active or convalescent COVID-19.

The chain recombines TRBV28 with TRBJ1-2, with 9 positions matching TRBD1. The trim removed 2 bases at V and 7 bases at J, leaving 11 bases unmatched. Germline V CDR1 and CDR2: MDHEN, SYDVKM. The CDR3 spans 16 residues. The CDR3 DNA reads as TGTGCCAGCAGTTTAGGTACAGGGGGCGCAATCGGTGGCTACACCTTC. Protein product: CASSLGTGGAIGGYTF.

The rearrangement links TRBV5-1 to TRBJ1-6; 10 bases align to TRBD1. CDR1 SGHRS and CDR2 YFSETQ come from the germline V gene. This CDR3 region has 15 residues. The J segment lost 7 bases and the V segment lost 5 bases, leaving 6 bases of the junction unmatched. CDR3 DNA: TGCGCCAGCAGACCCGGGACAGGGGAAAATTCACCCCTCCACTTT. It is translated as CASRPGTGENSPLHF.

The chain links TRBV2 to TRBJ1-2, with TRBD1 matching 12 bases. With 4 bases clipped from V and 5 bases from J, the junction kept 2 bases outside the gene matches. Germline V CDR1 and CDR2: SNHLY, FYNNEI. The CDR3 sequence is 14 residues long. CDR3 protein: CASSGGQGAYGYTF. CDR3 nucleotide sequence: TGTGCCAGCAGTGGGGGACAGGGGGCGTATGGCTACACCTTC.

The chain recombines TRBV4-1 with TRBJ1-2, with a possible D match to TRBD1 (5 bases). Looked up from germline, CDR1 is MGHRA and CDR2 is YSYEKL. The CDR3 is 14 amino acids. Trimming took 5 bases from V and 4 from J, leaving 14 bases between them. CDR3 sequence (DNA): TGCGCCAGCAGCTCTCATCAGGGTTCCTATGGCTACACCTTC. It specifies CASSSHQGSYGYTF.

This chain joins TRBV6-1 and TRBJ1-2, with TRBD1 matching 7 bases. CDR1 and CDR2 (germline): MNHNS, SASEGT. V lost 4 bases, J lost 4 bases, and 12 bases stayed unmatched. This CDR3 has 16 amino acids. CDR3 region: CASSALPGQQTYGYTF. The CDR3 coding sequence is TGTGCCAGCAGTGCCCTTCCGGGACAGCAGACCTATGGCTACACCTTC.

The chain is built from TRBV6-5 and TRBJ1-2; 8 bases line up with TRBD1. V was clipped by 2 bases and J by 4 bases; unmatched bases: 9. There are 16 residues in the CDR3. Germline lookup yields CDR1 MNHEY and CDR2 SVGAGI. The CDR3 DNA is TGTGCCAGCAGTTACGGCCCCGCGACAGGGGTCTATGGCTACACCTTC. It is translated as CASSYGPATGVYGYTF.

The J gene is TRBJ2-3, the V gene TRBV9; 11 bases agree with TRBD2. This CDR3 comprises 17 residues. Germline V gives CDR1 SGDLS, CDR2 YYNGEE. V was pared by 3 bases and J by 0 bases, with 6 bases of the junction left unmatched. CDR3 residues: CASSAGLADPSTDTQYF. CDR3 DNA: TGTGCCAGCAGCGCGGGACTAGCGGACCCTAGCACAGATACGCAGTATTTT.

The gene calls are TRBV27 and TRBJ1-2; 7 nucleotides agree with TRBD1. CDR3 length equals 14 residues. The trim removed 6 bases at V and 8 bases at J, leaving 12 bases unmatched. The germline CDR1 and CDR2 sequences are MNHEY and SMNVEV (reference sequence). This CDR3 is CASRRTGESRGYTF. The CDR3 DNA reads TGTGCCAGCAGAAGGACAGGCGAGAGTCGGGGCTACACCTTC.

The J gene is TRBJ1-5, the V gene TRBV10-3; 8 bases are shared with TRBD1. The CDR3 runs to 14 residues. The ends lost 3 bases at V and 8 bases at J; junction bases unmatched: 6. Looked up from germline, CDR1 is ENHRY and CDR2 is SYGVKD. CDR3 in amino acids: CAISDGQGMEPQHF. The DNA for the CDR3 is TGTGCCATCAGTGACGGACAGGGAATGGAGCCCCAGCATTTT.

The CDR3 here is CASSTDPKGEAFF. The CDR3, as DNA: TGTGCCAGCTCTACGGATCCTAAGGGGGAAGCTTTCTTT. V is TRBV18 and J is TRBJ1-1, with D perhaps TRBD1 (5 bases). V was clipped by 6 bases and J by 8 bases, with 16 bases between them. This CDR3 region has 13 residues. Per germline, CDR1 KGHSH and CDR2 LQKENI.

The CDR3 DNA sequence: TGTGCTAGTGGTTTGGGTCTGGGTAGCGGGATATCCGGGGAGCTGTTTTTT. Protein product: CASGLGLGSGISGELFF. The chain employs TRBV12-5 and TRBJ2-2; 8 bases are a match to TRBD2. CDR1 is LGHNT and CDR2 is FRNRAP in the germline V gene. The length of the CDR3 is 17 residues. J lost 6 bases, V lost 1 base, and 10 bases had no gene match.

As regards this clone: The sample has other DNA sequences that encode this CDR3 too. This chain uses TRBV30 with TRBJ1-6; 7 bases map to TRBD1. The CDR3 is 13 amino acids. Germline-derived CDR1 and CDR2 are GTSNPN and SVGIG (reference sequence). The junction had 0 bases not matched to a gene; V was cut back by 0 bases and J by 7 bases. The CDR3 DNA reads TGTGCCTGGAGTGTACAGGGGAATTCACCCCTCCACTTT. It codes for CAWSVQGNSPLHF.

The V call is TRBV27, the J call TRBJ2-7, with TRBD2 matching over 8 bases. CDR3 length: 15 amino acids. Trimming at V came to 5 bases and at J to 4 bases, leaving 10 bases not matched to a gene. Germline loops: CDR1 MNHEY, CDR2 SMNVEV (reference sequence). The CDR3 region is CASSPGLGMGYEQYF. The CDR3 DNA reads TGTGCCAGCAGTCCGGGACTAGGGATGGGTTACGAGCAGTACTTC.

The CDR3 DNA sequence: TGTGCCAGCAGCTCCCCCGGGGTCAATGAGCAGTTCTTC. Amino acids: CASSSPGVNEQFF. The chain employs TRBV7-2 and TRBJ2-1, with D maybe TRBD2 (5 bases). This CDR3 is built from 13 residues. V gave up 4 bases and J gave up 6 bases, with 10 bases separating them. Germline CDR1 and CDR2: SGHTA and FQGNSA.

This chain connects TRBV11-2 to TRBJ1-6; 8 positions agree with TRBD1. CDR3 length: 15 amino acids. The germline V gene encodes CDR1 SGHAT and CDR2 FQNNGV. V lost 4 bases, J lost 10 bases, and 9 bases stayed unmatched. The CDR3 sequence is CASSSTTGAESPLHF. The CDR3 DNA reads TGTGCCAGCAGCTCCACGACAGGGGCGGAATCACCCCTCCACTTT.

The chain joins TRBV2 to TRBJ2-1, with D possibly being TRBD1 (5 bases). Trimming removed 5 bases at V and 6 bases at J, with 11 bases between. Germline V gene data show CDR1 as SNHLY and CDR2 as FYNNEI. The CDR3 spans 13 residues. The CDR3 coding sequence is TGTGCCAGCAGTTTATGGACATTCAATGAGCAGTTCTTC. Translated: CASSLWTFNEQFF.

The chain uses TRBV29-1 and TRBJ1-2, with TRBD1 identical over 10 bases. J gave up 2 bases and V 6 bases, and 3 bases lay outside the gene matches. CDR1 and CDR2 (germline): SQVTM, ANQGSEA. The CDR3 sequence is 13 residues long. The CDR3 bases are TGCAGCGTAGGGGACAGGGGAAACTATGGCTACACCTTC. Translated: CSVGDRGNYGYTF.

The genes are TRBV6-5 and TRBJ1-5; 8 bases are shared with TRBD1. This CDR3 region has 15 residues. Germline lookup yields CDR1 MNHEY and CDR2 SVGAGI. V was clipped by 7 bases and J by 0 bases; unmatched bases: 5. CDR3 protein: CASTKTGDSNQPQHF. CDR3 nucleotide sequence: TGTGCCAGCACTAAGACAGGGGATAGCAATCAGCCCCAGCATTTT.

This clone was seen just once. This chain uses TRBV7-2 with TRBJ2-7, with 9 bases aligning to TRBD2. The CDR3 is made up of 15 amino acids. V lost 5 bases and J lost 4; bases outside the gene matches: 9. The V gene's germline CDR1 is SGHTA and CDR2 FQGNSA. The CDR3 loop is CASSLQGGREYEQYF. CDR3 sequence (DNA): TGTGCCAGCAGCCTCCAAGGCGGGAGGGAATACGAGCAGTACTTC.

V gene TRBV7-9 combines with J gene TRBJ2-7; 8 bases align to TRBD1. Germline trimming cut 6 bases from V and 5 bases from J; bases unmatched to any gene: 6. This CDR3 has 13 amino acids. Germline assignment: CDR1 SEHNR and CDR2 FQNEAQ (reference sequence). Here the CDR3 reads CASSYGQGDEQYF. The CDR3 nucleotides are TGTGCCAGCAGTTACGGACAGGGCGACGAGCAGTACTTC.

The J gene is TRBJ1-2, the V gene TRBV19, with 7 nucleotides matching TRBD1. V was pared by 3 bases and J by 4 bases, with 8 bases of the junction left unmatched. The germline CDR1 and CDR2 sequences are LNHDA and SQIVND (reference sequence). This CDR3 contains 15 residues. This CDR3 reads CASSMQAGGTYGYTF. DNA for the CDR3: TGTGCCAGTAGTATGCAGGCAGGGGGGACCTATGGCTACACCTTC. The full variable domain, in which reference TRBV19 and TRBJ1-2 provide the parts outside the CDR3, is DGGITQSPKYLFRKEGQNVTLSCEQNLNHDAMYWYRQDPGQGLRLIYYSQIVNDFQKGDIAEGYSVSREKKESFPLTVTSAQKNPTAFYLCASSMQAGGTYGYTFGSGTRLTVV.

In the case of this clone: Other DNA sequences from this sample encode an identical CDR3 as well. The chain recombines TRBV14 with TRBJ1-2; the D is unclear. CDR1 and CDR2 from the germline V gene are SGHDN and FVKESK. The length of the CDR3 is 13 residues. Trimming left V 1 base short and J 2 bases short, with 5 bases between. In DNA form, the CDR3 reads TGTGCCAGCAGCCAAGGGCAGAACTATGGCTACACCTTC. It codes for CASSQGQNYGYTF.

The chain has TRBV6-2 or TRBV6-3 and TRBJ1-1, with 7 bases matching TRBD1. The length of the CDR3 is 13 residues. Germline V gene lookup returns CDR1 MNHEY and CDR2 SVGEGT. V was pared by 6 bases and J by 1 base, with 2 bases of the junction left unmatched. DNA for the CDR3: TGTGCCAGCAGCTGGGACAGGAACACTGAAGCTTTCTTT. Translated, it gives CASSWDRNTEAFF.

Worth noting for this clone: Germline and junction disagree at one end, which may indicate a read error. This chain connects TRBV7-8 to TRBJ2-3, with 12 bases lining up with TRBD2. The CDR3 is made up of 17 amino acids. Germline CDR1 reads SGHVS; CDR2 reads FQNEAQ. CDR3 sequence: CASSLAGGTIFKDTQYF. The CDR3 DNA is TGTGCCAGCAGCCTAGCGGGGGGGACCATATTCAAAGATACGCAGTATTTT.

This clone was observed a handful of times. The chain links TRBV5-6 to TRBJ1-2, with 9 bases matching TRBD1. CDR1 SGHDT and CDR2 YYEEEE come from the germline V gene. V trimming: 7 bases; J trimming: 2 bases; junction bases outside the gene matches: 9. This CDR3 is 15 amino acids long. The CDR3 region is CASFTGQGLNYGYTF. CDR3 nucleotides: TGTGCCAGCTTTACAGGACAGGGGTTAAACTATGGCTACACCTTC. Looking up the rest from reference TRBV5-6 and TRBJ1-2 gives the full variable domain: DAGVTQSPTHLIKTRGQQVTLRCSPKSGHDTVSWYQQALGQGPQFIFQYYEEEERQRGNFPDRFSGHQFPNYSSELNVNALLLGDSALYLCASFTGQGLNYGYTFGSGTRLTVV.

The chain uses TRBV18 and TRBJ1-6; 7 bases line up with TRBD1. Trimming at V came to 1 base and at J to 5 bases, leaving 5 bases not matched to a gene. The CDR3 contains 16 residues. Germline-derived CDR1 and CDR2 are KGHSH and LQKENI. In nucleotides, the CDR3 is TGTGCCAGCTCACCACAGGGGGCTATGAATAATTCACCCCTCCACTTT. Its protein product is CASSPQGAMNNSPLHF.

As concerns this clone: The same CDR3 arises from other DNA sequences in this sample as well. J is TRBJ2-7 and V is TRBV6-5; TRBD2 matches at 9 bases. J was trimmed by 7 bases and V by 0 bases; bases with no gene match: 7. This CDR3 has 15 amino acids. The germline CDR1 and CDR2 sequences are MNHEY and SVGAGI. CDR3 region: CASSYSAGGPREQYF. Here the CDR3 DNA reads TGTGCCAGCAGTTACTCGGCGGGAGGGCCGCGTGAGCAGTACTTC.

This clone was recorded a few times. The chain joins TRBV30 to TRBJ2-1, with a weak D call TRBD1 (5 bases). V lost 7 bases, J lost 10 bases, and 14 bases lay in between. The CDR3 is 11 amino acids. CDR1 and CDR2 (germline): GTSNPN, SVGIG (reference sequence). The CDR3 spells CASTGFGEQFF. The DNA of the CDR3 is TGTGCCTCTACAGGCTTCGGGGAGCAGTTCTTC.